The clone carrying this T cell receptor (beta chain) turned up a few times. Its antigen remains unknown. Each of the CD4+ naive, central memory, regulatory and stem cell-like memory populations was sorted via CD45RO/CCR7/CD25/CD127/CD95/CD27. The investigators reverse transcribed all of the isolated RNA, so they sequenced expressed TCRB transcripts. This table comes from immunoSEQ multiplex PCR, and its TCRdb copy is limited to in-frame clones, with some not included. The table lists over 120,000 clones, 10% to 15% of them singletons, with roughly 1.4% in the top ten. The data belong to a study of beta chain features in type 1 diabetes. Study background: There were 95 million to 110 million sorted cells examined across all samples.

This CDR3 comprises 18 residues. Per the germline V gene, CDR1 is SGHNT and CDR2 is YYREEE (reference sequence). V lost 10 bases and J lost 5; bases outside the gene matches: 22. The study's findings and limits: Cells with high TCR expression could be over-represented when cDNA is sequenced. All four CD4+ subsets from Type 1 diabetes patients carried moderately but significantly shorter TCRB CDR3s. The naive, central memory and Treg TCRB repertoires showed an apparent similarity that was greater among patients than among healthy donors.

Sequences were obtained from central memory CD4+ T cells from blood. The rearrangement links TRBV5-4 to TRBJ2-1; 9 positions agree with TRBD2. The source is a man aged 18 to 29 with type 1 diabetes. CDR3 in DNA: TGTGCCCGAGAGCTTTTACGGCTAGCGGGGCGAACTCACAATGAGCAGTTCTTC. This translates into CARELLRLAGRTHNEQFF.